These 29 T cell receptor beta chains came from one sample sequenced in a study of post-analysis software for immune sequencing data. Whole-study results and caveats: Relative to controls, patients had roughly five TRBV segments at higher frequency, with TRBV5-6, TRBV5-1 and TRBV20-1 among these.

Sequencing libraries made from TCR beta cDNA carried unique molecular identifiers. One entry per CDR3 protein, called by TCRdb with MiXCR from the PCR reads. In the table there are roughly 650,000 distinct CDR3 sequences, approximately 60% of which are singletons. These receptors have no identified antigens. Sequenced input: blood. These receptor sequences come from a girl aged 2 to 9 with multiple sclerosis.

This chain joins TRBV7-2 and TRBJ2-7, with 7 bases fitting TRBD1. The J call could be wrong; TRBJ2-4 is a better fit for the DNA end. Looked up from germline, CDR1 is SGHTA and CDR2 is FQGNSA. There are 16 residues in the CDR3. The CDR3 nucleotides read TGTGCCAGCAGCTTAGTGGGCAGGGGGACAGTAAACATTCAGTACTTC. Translating gives CASSLVGRGTVNIQYF.

This clonotype showed up just once. The chain recombines TRBV27 with TRBJ2-5; 7 nucleotides line up with TRBD1. The DNA end lines up better with TRBJ2-7; the J call may be wrong. Germline V gene data show CDR1 as MNHEY and CDR2 as SMNVEV (reference sequence). The length of the CDR3 is 14 residues. CDR3 protein: CASSSGTEFCEQYF. The CDR3 DNA follows: TGTGCCAGCAGCTCTGGGACAGAATTTTGCGAGCAGTACTTC.

The table lists this clonotype with a count of one. V gene TRBV20-1 combines with J gene TRBJ2-3; TRBD2 aligns across 10 bases. The CDR3 has 18 residues. The V gene end was trimmed by 2 bases and the J gene end by 6 bases; junction bases not matched to a gene: 17. Germline loops: CDR1 DFQATT, CDR2 SNEGSKA (reference sequence). Written as DNA, the CDR3 is TGCAGTGCTAGACTAGCGGGAGTATTTCACCTAGCTGAGGATACGCAGTATTTT. Translation: CSARLAGVFHLAEDTQYF.

This clonotype was detected only a few times. The chain is built from TRBV18 and TRBJ2-3; no clear D gene. V lost 3 bases, J lost 5 bases, and 6 bases lay in between. Looked up from germline, CDR1 is KGHSH and CDR2 is LQKENI. This CDR3 has 12 amino acids. As DNA, the CDR3 is TGTGCCAGCTCACCGGATGAAGATACGCAGTATTTT. Amino acid sequence: CASSPDEDTQYF.

The CDR3 DNA reads as TGTGCCAGCAGCACAGCAACAGGGGTGATGGGCTACACCTTC. Protein product: CASSTATGVMGYTF. V is TRBV7-2 and J is TRBJ1-2; 7 nucleotides align to TRBD1. V lost 5 bases to trimming and J lost 8 bases; unmatched junction nucleotides: 11. Germline loops: CDR1 SGHTA, CDR2 FQGNSA. The CDR3 extends over 14 amino acids.

The V call is TRBV3-1, the J call TRBJ2-4; D is possibly TRBD1 or TRBD2 (5 bases each). The CDR3 spans 15 residues. Germline-derived CDR1 and CDR2 are LGHDT and YNNKEL (reference sequence). The V end lost 1 base, the J end lost 2 bases, and 9 bases lay between the germline ends. CDR3 amino acids: CASSQGWGPKNIQYF. The DNA of the CDR3 is TGTGCCAGCAGCCAAGGGTGGGGACCCAAAAACATTCAGTACTTC. The variable domain in full, completed from reference TRBV3-1 and TRBJ2-4, reads DTAVSQTPKYLVTQMGNDKSIKCEQNLGHDTMYWYKQDSKKFLKIMFSYNNKELIINETVPNRFSPKSPDKAHLNLHINSLELGDSAVYFCASSQGWGPKNIQYFGAGTRLSVL.

The rearrangement links TRBV20-1 to TRBJ2-1, with 10 bases identical to TRBD1. After removal of 0 bases from V and 4 bases from J, the junction contained 3 bases not matched to a gene. Germline V CDR1 and CDR2: DFQATT, SNEGSKA (reference sequence). The CDR3 is 15 residues long. The CDR3 region is CSARDPGQGYNEQFF. CDR3 nucleotide sequence: TGCAGTGCTAGAGACCCGGGACAGGGGTACAATGAGCAGTTCTTC.

The chain has TRBV12-5 and TRBJ1-5; D ambiguous. The CDR3 spans 12 residues. Germline assignment: CDR1 LGHNT and CDR2 FRNRAP. V lost 6 bases and J 4 bases, leaving 7 bases between the germline ends. CDR3 amino acids: CASGPENQPQHF. In nucleotides, the CDR3 is TGTGCTAGTGGCCCGGAAAATCAGCCCCAGCATTTT.

V is TRBV7-9 and J is TRBJ1-4, with D possibly TRBD1 on 5 matching bases. The CDR3 is 15 amino acids. Trimming took 2 bases from V and 7 from J, leaving 14 bases between them. Germline CDR1 is SEHNR and CDR2 is FQNEAQ (reference sequence). This CDR3 is CASSLLSQGPEKLFF. The CDR3 region has the DNA TGTGCCAGCAGCTTACTTTCCCAGGGTCCTGAAAAACTGTTTTTT.

This rearrangement joins TRBV6-2 or TRBV6-3 to TRBJ2-5; the D is unclear. V lost 5 bases and J 2 bases, leaving 9 bases between the germline ends. The CDR3 runs 13 residues. Per the germline V gene, CDR1 is MNHEY and CDR2 is SVGEGT. The CDR3: CASSTPPQETQYF. For the CDR3, the DNA is TGTGCCAGCAGTACACCGCCGCAAGAGACCCAGTACTTC.

This clonotype was seen a few times. The chain has TRBV5-1 and TRBJ1-1; D may be TRBD1 (5 bases). Trimming stripped 0 bases from V and 3 bases from J, with 6 bases between. CDR3 length: 13 amino acids. Germline CDR1 and CDR2: SGHRS and YFSETQ. CDR3 DNA: TGCGCCAGCAGCTTGGCAGGGCACACTGAAGCTTTCTTT. It translates to CASSLAGHTEAFF.

V is TRBV21-1 and J is TRBJ2-5. The J call may be incorrect, as the DNA end agrees better with TRBJ2-7. TRBV21-1 is deemed a pseudogene. This CDR3 is 15 amino acids long. The CDR3 reads CASSKAPPVLGEQYF. CDR3 bases: TGTGCCAGCAGCAAAGCGCCACCAGTTTTAGGCGAGCAGTACTTC.

In this sample, this clonotype turned up a few times. The junction departs from germline at one end; a sequencing error may be responsible. The chain couples TRBV3-1 to TRBJ1-2; TRBD1 matches 8 bases. Germline CDR1 reads LGHDT; CDR2 reads YNNKEL (reference sequence). The CDR3 covers 13 residues. The CDR3 spells CASSRTGNSGYTF. CDR3 bases: TGTGCCAGCAGCCGGACAGGGAACTCTGGCTACACCTTC.

This clonotype was found a few times. The chain joins TRBV7-4 to TRBJ1-1; the D is unclear. CDR1 and CDR2 from the germline V gene are SGHVT and SQSDAQ. This CDR3 comprises 12 residues. V gave up 6 bases and J gave up 12 bases, with 17 bases separating them. This CDR3 reads CASRDGATGTFF. CDR3 in DNA: TGTGCCAGCAGGGACGGCGCCACCGGGACTTTCTTT.

In DNA, the CDR3 is TGTGCCAGCAGTCCGGAGGGGATAGCTGGAAACACCATATATTTT. Encoded protein: CASSPEGIAGNTIYF. The chain is built from TRBV6-6 and TRBJ1-3; maybe TRBD1 (5 bases). The CDR3 loop spans 15 amino acids. In germline, CDR1 is MNHNY, CDR2 SVGAGI (reference sequence). V shed 5 bases and J shed 2 bases, with 13 bases lying between them.

The sample holds a few counts of this clonotype. The chain recombines TRBV7-3 with TRBJ2-7, with 7 bases that match TRBD2. The J call may not be correct, given that the DNA end is closer to TRBJ2-5. Germline V gene data show CDR1 as SGHTA and CDR2 as FQGTGA. The length of the CDR3 is 13 residues. CDR3 DNA sequence: TGTGCCAGCAGCTCTTGGACTAGTGGGACCCAGTACTTC. Its protein product is CASSSWTSGTQYF.

The J gene is TRBJ2-3, the V gene TRBV9, with D unclear. Germline V CDR1 and CDR2: SGDLS, YYNGEE. The V end lost 0 bases, the J end lost 4 bases, and 9 bases lay between the germline ends. The CDR3 loop spans 14 amino acids. CDR3 coding DNA: TGTGCCAGCAGCGTAGTAGTAAGCGCAGATACGCAGTATTTT. It codes for CASSVVVSADTQYF.

A few counts support this clonotype. V and J are TRBV6-6 and TRBJ2-1, with D tentatively TRBD2 (5 bases). The CDR3 covers 15 residues. The germline V gene encodes CDR1 MNHNY and CDR2 SVGAGI (reference sequence). V was pared by 5 bases and J by 0 bases, with 11 bases between. The DNA for the CDR3 is TGTGCCAGCAGTGTCGGACTTGACTCCTACAATGAGCAGTTCTTC. Translating it yields CASSVGLDSYNEQFF.

The chain links TRBV20-1 to TRBJ2-1; D may be TRBD1 or TRBD2 (5 bases each). CDR1 DFQATT and CDR2 SNEGSKA come from the germline V gene (reference sequence). The CDR3 extends over 14 amino acids. V was cut by 0 bases and J by 8 bases, with 14 bases left in between. In DNA form, the CDR3 reads TGCAGTGCTAGAGATCAGGGACCAAGGGATGAGCAGTTCTTC. Protein: CSARDQGPRDEQFF.

The rearrangement links TRBV6-5 to TRBJ2-7; 8 bases fit TRBD1. TRBJ2-5 explains the end of the DNA better; the J call may be wrong. Germline CDR1 reads MNHEY; CDR2 reads SVGAGI. The CDR3 is 13 amino acids. As DNA, the CDR3 is TGTGCCAGCTCAGGACAGGGACGGACGACCCAGTACTTC. The encoded protein is CASSGQGRTTQYF.

The chain employs TRBV25-1 and TRBJ2-5, with D maybe TRBD2 (6 bases). Judging by the DNA end, TRBJ2-7 fits better; the J call may be wrong. CDR1 is MGHDK, CDR2 SYGVNS, per germline. The CDR3 has 11 amino acids. CDR3 DNA: TGTGCCGTAGGGAGGAACGACGAGCAGTACTTC. Its translation is CAVGRNDEQYF.

The V gene is TRBV6-5, the J gene TRBJ2-1, with 10 positions matching TRBD2. With V trimmed by 4 bases and J by 8 bases, 14 bases remained unmatched. CDR3 length: 17 amino acids. The germline V gene has CDR1 MNHEY and CDR2 SVGAGI. The CDR3 nucleotides read TGTGCCAGCAGTTTCCTCGAAGCGGGAGGGCCTACACATGAGCAGTTCTTC. It is translated as CASSFLEAGGPTHEQFF.

For the CDR3, the DNA is TGTGCCAGCAGACAGGGGGCGGCCTATGGCTACACCTTC. This sequence encodes CASRQGAAYGYTF. This chain joins TRBV12-3 or TRBV12-4 and TRBJ1-2; TRBD1 agrees at 9 bases. The V and J ends lost 6 bases and 4 bases, in that order; junction bases with no gene match: 3. The CDR3 has 13 amino acids.

This chain joins TRBV6-5 and TRBJ2-3, with a tentative D call TRBD2 (6 bases). CDR1 is MNHEY and CDR2 is SVGAGI in the germline V gene. There are 12 residues in the CDR3. V was clipped by 10 bases and J by 6 bases, with 14 bases between them. The CDR3 DNA reads as TGTGCCACCCAGAGCGGGTGGGATACGCAGTATTTT. It specifies CATQSGWDTQYF.

This clonotype was seen a few times. J is TRBJ2-1 and V is TRBV3-1, with 7 bases aligning to TRBD1. The CDR3 is made up of 17 amino acids. V lost 4 bases to trimming and J lost 0 bases; unmatched junction nucleotides: 9. Germline CDR1 and CDR2: LGHDT and YNNKEL (reference sequence). The CDR3 DNA follows: TGTGCCAGCAGCCCGTACAGGGGTTTTGGCTCCTACAATGAGCAGTTCTTC. Its protein product is CASSPYRGFGSYNEQFF.

This clonotype was found a few times. The rearrangement joins TRBV29-1 to TRBJ2-1, with 8 bases aligning to TRBD2. Trimming removed 6 bases from V and 1 base from J; junction bases left unmatched: 11. Looked up from germline, CDR1 is SQVTM and CDR2 is ANQGSEA. This CDR3 is built from 16 residues. The CDR3 DNA reads TGCAGCGTACAAGAAAGCGGGAGAGGGTCCTACAATGAGCAGTTCTTC. Translated, it gives CSVQESGRGSYNEQFF.

This clonotype was seen a few times. The chain recombines TRBV7-6 with TRBJ2-1; TRBD2 matches 9 bases. Germline loops: CDR1 SGHVS, CDR2 FNYEAQ. This CDR3 contains 13 residues. V lost 1 base, J lost 9 bases, and 1 base stayed unmatched. The CDR3 sequence is CASSLGREGEQFF. Here the CDR3 DNA reads TGTGCCAGCAGCTTAGGGCGGGAGGGTGAGCAGTTCTTC.

In nucleotides, the CDR3 is TGTGCCAGCAGCCCAGAACCGGGTTCTTCGACTTCCTTAAACTACGAGCAGTACTTC. Its translation: CASSPEPGSSTSLNYEQYF. The gene calls are TRBV7-8 and TRBJ2-7; D gene uncertain. Between the trimmed V and J ends, which lost 5 bases and 3 bases, there was a span of 29 bases. CDR3 length: 19 residues. Germline CDR1 reads SGHVS; CDR2 reads FQNEAQ. The variable domain in full, with the rest retrieved from reference TRBV7-8 and TRBJ2-7, is GAGVSQSPRYKVAKRGQDVALRCDPISGHVSLFWYQQALGQGPEFLTYFQNEAQLDKSGLPSDRFFAERPEGSVSTLKIQRTQQEDSAVYLCASSPEPGSSTSLNYEQYFGPGTRLTVT.

This chain links TRBV27 with TRBJ2-7, with unresolved D. Germline V gene sequence: CDR1 MNHEY, CDR2 SMNVEV (reference sequence). The CDR3 covers 13 residues. V lost 5 bases, J lost 6 bases, and 14 bases lay in between. The CDR3 nucleotides are TGTGCCAGCAGTGGGGATCGGATTGGCGAGCAGTACTTC. It translates to CASSGDRIGEQYF.